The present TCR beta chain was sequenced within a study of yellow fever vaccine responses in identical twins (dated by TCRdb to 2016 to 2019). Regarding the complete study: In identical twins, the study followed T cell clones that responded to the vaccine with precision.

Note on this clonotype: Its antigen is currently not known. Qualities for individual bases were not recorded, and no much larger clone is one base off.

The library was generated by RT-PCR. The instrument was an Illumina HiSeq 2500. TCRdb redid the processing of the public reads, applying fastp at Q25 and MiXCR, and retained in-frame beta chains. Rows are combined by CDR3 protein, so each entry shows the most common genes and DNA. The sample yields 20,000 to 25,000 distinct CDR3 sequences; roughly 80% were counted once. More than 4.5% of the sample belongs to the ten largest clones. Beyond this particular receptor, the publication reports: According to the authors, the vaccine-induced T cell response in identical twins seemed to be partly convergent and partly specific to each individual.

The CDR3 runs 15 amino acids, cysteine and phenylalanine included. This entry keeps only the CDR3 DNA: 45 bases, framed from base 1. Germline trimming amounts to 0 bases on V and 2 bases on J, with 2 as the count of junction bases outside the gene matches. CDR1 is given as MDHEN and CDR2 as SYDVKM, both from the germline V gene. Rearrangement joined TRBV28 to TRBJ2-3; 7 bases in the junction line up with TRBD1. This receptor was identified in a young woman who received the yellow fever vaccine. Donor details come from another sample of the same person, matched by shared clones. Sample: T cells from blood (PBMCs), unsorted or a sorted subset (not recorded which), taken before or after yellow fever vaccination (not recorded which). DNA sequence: TGTGCCAGCAGTTTATGGCAGGGGGACACAGATACGCAGTATTTT. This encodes CASSLWQGDTDTQYF.